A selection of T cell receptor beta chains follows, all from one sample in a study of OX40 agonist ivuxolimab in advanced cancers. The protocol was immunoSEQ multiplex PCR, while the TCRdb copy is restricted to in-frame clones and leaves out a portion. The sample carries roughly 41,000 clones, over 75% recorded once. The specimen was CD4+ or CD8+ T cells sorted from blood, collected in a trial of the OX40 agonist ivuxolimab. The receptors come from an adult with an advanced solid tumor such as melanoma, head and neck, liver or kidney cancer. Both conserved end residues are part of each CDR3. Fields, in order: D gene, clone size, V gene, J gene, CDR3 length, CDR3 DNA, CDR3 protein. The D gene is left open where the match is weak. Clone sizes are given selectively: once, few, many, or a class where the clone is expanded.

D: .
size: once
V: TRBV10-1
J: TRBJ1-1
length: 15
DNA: TGCGCCAGCAGTGAGAGTACAGGACTGAACACTGAAGCTTTCTTT
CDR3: CASSESTGLNTEAFF

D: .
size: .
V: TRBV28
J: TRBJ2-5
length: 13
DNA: TGTGCCAGCAGCTCCCCGGCCCAAGAGACCCAGTACTTC
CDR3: CASSSPAQETQYF

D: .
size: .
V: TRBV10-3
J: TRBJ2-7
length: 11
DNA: TGTGCCATTGGGGGGCTCTACGAGCAGTACTTC
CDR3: CAIGGLYEQYF

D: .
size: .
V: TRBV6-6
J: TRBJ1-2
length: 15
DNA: TGTGCCAGCAGATCCAGGGCCATGGCTAACTATGGCTACACCTTC
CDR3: CASRSRAMANYGYTF

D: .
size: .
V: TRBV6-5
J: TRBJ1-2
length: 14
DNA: TGTGCCAGCAGTTACTCTGAGGCGGACTATGGCTACACCTTC
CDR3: CASSYSEADYGYTF

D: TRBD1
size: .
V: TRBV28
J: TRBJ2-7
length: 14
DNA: TGTGCCAGCAGTACCGGGACAGGGGACTACGAGCAGTACTTC
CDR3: CASSTGTGDYEQYF

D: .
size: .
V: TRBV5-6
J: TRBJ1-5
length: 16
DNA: TGTGCCAGCAGCCACGGGCCTCCGAGTTGGGATCAGCCCCAGCATTTT
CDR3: CASSHGPPSWDQPQHF

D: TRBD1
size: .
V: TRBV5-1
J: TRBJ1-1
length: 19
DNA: TGCGCCAGCAGCTTGGTCCGAGGGGGACAGGGGATCCTGGAATCTGAAGCTTTCTTT
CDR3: CASSLVRGGQGILESEAFF

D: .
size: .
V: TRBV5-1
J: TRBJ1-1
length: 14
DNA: TGCGCCAGCAGCTTGGGAATTAGTGGCACTGAAGCTTTCTTT
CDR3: CASSLGISGTEAFF

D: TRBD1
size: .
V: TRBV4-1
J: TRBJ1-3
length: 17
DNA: TGCGCCAGCAGCCAGGGACAGGGAGCGATCTCTGGAAACACCATATATTTT
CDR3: CASSQGQGAISGNTIYF

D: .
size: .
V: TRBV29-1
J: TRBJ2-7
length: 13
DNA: TGCAGCGTGGGTGTCGTGGGTCCCTACGAGCAGTACTTC
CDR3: CSVGVVGPYEQYF

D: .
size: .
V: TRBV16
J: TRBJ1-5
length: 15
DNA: TGTGCCAGCAGCCAATCAGGGTATAGCAATCAGCCCCAGCATTTT
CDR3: CASSQSGYSNQPQHF

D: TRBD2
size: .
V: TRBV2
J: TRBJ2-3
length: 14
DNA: TGTGCCAGCAGTGGGCTAGCGGGAGCAGATACGCAGTATTTT
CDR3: CASSGLAGADTQYF

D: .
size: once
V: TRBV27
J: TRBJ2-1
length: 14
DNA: TGTGCCAGCAGTTTAGGAGGCTCCTACAATGAGCAGTTCTTC
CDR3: CASSLGGSYNEQFF

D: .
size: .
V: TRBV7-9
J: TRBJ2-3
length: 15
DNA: TGTGCCAGCAGCTTAGTTAGCGCATACGCAGATACGCAGTATTTT
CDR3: CASSLVSAYADTQYF

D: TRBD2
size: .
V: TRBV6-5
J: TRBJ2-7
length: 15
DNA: TGTGCCAGCACCCCGGGAGGGTCCCGCTTCTACGAGCAGTACTTC
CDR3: CASTPGGSRFYEQYF

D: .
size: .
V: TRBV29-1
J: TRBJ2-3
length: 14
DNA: TGCAGCGTTGAATGGGATCCCCCCACAGATACGCAGTATTTT
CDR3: CSVEWDPPTDTQYF

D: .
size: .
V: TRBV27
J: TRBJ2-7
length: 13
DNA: TGTGCCAGCAGTTCGGACGGCCCCTACGAGCAGTACTTC
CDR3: CASSSDGPYEQYF

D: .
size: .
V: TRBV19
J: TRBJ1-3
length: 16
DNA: TGTGCCAGTAGTCCCCGGGGGCCAGCGATTGGAAACACCATATATTTT
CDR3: CASSPRGPAIGNTIYF

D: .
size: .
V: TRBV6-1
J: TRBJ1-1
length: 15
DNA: TGTGCCAGCAGTGAAGCGCTGACAGTGAACACTGAAGCTTTCTTT
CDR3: CASSEALTVNTEAFF

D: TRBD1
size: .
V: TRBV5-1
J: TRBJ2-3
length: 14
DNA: TGCGCCAGCACCGGGACAGGGGGTTTTGATACGCAGTATTTT
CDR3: CASTGTGGFDTQYF

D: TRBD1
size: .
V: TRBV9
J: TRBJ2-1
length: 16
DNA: TGTGCCAGCAGCGCCCGGACAGGGGGCTCCTACAATGAGCAGTTCTTC
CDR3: CASSARTGGSYNEQFF

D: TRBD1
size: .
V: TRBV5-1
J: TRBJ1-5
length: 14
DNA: TGCGCCAGCAGCTTGGGACAGGGGGGTCAGCCCCAGCATTTT
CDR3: CASSLGQGGQPQHF

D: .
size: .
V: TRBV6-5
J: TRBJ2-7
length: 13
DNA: TGTGCCAGCAGCCGAGGGGGGGCGGGGGAGCAGTACTTC
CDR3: CASSRGGAGEQYF

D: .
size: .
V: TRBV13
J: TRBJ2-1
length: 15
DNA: TGTGCCAGCAGCTTGTCAGTAAGCTCCTACAATGAGCAGTTCTTC
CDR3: CASSLSVSSYNEQFF

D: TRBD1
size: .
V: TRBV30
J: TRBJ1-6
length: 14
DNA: TGTGCCTGGAGCGCAGGGACAGGGGGTTCACCCCTCCACTTT
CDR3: CAWSAGTGGSPLHF

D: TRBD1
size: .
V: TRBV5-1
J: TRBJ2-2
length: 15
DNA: TGCGCCAGCAGCCCACCAAAACAGGGGAACGGGGAGCTGTTTTTT
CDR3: CASSPPKQGNGELFF

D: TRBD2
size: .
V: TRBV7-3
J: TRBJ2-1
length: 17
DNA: TGTGCCAGCAGCTCGAAAGAGCGGGGGGGCTCCTACAATGAGCAGTTCTTC
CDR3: CASSSKERGGSYNEQFF

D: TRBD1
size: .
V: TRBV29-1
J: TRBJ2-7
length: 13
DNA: TGCAGCGTTGGTCGACAGGGCCGGGGCGAGCAGTACTTC
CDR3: CSVGRQGRGEQYF

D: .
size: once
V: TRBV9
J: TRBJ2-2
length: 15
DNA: TGTGCCAGCAGCGTAGACCCAGCGAGCACCGGGGAGCTGTTTTTT
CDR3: CASSVDPASTGELFF

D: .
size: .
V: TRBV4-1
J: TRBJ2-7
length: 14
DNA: TGCGCCAGCAGCCAGAGGGGGGGGACCTACGAGCAGTACTTC
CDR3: CASSQRGGTYEQYF

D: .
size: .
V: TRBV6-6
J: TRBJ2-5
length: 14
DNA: TGTGCCAGCATAAATTTACAGGGTGGAGAGACCCAGTACTTC
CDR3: CASINLQGGETQYF

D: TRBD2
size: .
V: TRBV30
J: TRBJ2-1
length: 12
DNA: TGTGCCTGGAGGGTTGTCGGAAGCGGGAAGTTCTTC
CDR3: CAWRVVGSGKFF

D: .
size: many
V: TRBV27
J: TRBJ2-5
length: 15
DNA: TGTGCCAGCCCCCACCACCTAGGCTCTGGAGAGACCCAGTACTTC
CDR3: CASPHHLGSGETQYF

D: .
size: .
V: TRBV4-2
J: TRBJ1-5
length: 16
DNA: TGTGCCAGCAGCCAAGATGCGGGGCGTAGCAATCAGCCCCAGCATTTT
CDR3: CASSQDAGRSNQPQHF

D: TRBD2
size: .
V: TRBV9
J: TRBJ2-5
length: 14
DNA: TGTGCCAGCAGCGGTGGACTAGCGGAAGAGACCCAGTACTTC
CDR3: CASSGGLAEETQYF

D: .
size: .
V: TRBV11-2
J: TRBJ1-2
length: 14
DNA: TGTGCCAGCAGCTTAGGGGCAGGGACTTATGGCTACACCTTC
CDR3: CASSLGAGTYGYTF

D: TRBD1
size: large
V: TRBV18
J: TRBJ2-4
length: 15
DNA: TGTGCCAGCTCTCTCGGACAGGGAGGCCAAAACATTCAGTACTTC
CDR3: CASSLGQGGQNIQYF

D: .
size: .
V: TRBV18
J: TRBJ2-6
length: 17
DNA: TGTGCCAGCTCACCTTCCCCCTGGTACTCTGGGGCCAACGTCCTGACTTTC
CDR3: CASSPSPWYSGANVLTF

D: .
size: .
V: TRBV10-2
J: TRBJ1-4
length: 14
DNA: TGCGCCAGCAGTGAGACAGGGTGGAATGAAAAACTGTTTTTT
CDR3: CASSETGWNEKLFF

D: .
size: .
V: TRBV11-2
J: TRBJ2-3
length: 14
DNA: TGTGCCAGCAGCTTTTACCGGGAGACAGATACGCAGTATTTT
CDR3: CASSFYRETDTQYF

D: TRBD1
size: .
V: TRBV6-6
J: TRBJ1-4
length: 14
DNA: TGTGCCAGCAGTAAGGGACAGGGTAATGAAAAACTGTTTTTT
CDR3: CASSKGQGNEKLFF

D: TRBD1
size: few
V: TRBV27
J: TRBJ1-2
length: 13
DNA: TGTGCCAGCAGTTTGACAGGGGCGGGAGGCTACACCTTC
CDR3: CASSLTGAGGYTF

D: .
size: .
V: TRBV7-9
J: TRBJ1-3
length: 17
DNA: TGTGCCAGCAGGTCTTTGGGACTGCCACTGTCGGGAAACACCATATATTTT
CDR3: CASRSLGLPLSGNTIYF

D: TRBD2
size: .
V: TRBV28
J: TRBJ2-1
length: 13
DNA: TGTGCCAGCAGTTTCCTAGCGGGTGGTGAGCAGTTCTTC
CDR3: CASSFLAGGEQFF

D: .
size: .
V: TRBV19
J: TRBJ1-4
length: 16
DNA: TGTGCCAGTAGCCCACAGCCCCGCGGGGCTAATGAAAAACTGTTTTTT
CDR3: CASSPQPRGANEKLFF

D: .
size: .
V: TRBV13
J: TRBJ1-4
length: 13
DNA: TGTGCCAGCAGCTTAATGGGGAATGAAAAACTGTTTTTT
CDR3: CASSLMGNEKLFF

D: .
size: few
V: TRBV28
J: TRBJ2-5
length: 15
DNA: TGTGCCAGCAGTCTCCTTACTACCTCCGCAGAGACCCAGTACTTC
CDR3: CASSLLTTSAETQYF

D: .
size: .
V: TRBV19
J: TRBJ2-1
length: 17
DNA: TGTGCCAGTAGTATAGATCGGCCAGGGAGAATCTACAATGAGCAGTTCTTC
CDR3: CASSIDRPGRIYNEQFF

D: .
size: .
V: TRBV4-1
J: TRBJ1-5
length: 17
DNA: TGCGCCAGCAGCCGAAGCCTTCCGGACAGTACGTATCAGCCCCAGCATTTT
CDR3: CASSRSLPDSTYQPQHF

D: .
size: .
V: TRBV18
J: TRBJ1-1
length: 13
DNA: TGTGCCAGCTCAACAGGGTTGGGCACTGAAGCTTTCTTT
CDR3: CASSTGLGTEAFF

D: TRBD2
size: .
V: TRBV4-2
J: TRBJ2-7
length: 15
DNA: TGTGCCAGCAGCCAATCTTGGCGGGGGGGGTACGAGCAGTACTTC
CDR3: CASSQSWRGGYEQYF